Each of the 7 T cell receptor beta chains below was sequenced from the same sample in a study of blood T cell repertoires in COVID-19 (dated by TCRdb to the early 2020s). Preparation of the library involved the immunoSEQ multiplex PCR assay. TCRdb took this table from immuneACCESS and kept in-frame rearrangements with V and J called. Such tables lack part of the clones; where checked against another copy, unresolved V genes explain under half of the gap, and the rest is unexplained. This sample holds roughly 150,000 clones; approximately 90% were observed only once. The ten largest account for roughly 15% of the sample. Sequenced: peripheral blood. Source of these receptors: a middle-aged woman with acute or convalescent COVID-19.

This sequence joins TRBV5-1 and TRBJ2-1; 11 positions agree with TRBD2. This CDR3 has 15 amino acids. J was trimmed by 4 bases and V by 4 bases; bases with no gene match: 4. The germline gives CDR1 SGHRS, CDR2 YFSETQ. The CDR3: CASSPGTSGYNEQFF. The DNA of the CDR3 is TGCGCCAGCAGCCCTGGGACTAGCGGTTACAATGAGCAGTTCTTC.

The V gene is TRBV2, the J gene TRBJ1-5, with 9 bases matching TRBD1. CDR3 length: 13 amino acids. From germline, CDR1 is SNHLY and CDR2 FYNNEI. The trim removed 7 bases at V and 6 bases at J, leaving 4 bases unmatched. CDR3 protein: CASIQGAGQPQHF. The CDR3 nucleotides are TGTGCCAGCATACAGGGGGCCGGTCAGCCCCAGCATTTT.

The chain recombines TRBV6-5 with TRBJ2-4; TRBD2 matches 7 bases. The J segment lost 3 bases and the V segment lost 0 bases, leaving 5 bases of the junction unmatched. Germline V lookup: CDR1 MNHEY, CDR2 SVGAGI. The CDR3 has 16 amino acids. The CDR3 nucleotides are TGTGCCAGCAGTTACTCTGGGGGGGTGGGCAAAAACATTCAGTACTTC. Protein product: CASSYSGGVGKNIQYF.

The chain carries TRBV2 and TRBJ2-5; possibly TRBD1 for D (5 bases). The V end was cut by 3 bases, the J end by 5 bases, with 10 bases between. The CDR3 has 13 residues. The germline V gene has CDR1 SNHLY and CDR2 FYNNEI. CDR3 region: CASSELGPETQYF. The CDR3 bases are TGTGCCAGCAGTGAGTTGGGGCCCGAGACCCAGTACTTC.

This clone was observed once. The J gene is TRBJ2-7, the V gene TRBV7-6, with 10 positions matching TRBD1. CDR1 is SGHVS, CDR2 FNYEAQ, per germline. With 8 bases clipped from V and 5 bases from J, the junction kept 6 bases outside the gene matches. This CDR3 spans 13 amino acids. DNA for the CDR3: TGTGCCAGCCAGGGACAGGGGATCCACGAGCAGTACTTC. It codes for CASQGQGIHEQYF.

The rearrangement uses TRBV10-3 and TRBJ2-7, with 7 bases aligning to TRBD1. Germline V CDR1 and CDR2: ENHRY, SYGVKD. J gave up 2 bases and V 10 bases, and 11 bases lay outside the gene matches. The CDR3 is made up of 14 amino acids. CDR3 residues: CATGHRDRPYEQYF. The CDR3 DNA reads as TGTGCCACAGGCCACCGGGACAGACCCTACGAGCAGTACTTC.

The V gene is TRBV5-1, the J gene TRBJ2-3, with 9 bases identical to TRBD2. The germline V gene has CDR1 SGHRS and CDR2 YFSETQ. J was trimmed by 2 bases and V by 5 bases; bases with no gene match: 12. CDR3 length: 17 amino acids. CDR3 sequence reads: CASRPRIAGEHTDTQYF. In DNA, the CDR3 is TGCGCCAGCAGACCGAGGATAGCGGGGGAGCACACAGATACGCAGTATTTT.